This is a list of T cell receptor beta chains from one sample in a study of monozygotic twins with inflammatory bowel disease. Reanalyzing the 5' RACE reads, TCRdb keeps one entry per CDR3 protein, without DNA. Here the sample table reports 300,000 to 400,000 distinct CDR3 sequences. The sample consisted of blood. These receptors were collected from a human donor with ulcerative colitis or Crohn's disease, or a healthy co-twin of an affected twin (not recorded which). CDR3s include the opening cysteine and the closing phenylalanine or tryptophan.

v_call: TRBV12-3/TRBV12-4
j_call: TRBJ2-7
cdr3_aa: CASSLKEKRGDPEEQYF

v_call: TRBV5-1
j_call: TRBJ2-7
cdr3_aa: CASSTGTVLYEQYF

v_call: TRBV5-1
j_call: TRBJ2-7
cdr3_aa: CASSLARWTAEHEQYF

v_call: TRBV12-1
j_call: TRBJ2-7
cdr3_aa: CASSSPKRGVRDEQYF

v_call: TRBV11-2
j_call: TRBJ2-1
cdr3_aa: CASSLDLGQFF

v_call: TRBV20-1
j_call: TRBJ2-2
cdr3_aa: CSASGAGSNTGELFF

v_call: TRBV29-1
j_call: TRBJ2-7
cdr3_aa: CSVEDATLNEQYF

v_call: TRBV4-1
j_call: TRBJ2-7
cdr3_aa: CASSRGQSYEQYF

v_call: TRBV11-2
j_call: TRBJ2-6
cdr3_aa: CASSFSPGANVLTF

v_call: TRBV4-3
j_call: TRBJ1-3
cdr3_aa: CASSQSVSDSGNTIYF

v_call: TRBV12-3/TRBV12-4
j_call: TRBJ2-1
cdr3_aa: CASSLVGTRPNEQFF

v_call: TRBV7-8
j_call: TRBJ2-1
cdr3_aa: CASSRGQGSEQFF

v_call: TRBV20-1
j_call: TRBJ2-7
cdr3_aa: CSAAGEPYEQYF

v_call: TRBV5-1
j_call: TRBJ2-5
cdr3_aa: CASSSALKTSRQETQYF

v_call: TRBV5-1
j_call: TRBJ2-6
cdr3_aa: CASSSTGNSGANVLTF

v_call: TRBV5-1
j_call: TRBJ2-1
cdr3_aa: CASSLDRGLNSNEQFF

v_call: TRBV20-1
j_call: TRBJ2-3
cdr3_aa: CSARWPGTDTQYF

v_call: TRBV6-5
j_call: TRBJ2-3
cdr3_aa: CASRLTSGIGTDTQYF

v_call: TRBV6-2/TRBV6-3
j_call: TRBJ1-1
cdr3_aa: CASTSGNTEAFF

v_call: TRBV7-8
j_call: TRBJ1-4
cdr3_aa: CASSLSRTGPNEKLFF

v_call: TRBV20-1
j_call: TRBJ2-1
cdr3_aa: CRVDRFDNEQFF

v_call: TRBV19
j_call: TRBJ1-1
cdr3_aa: CASWVGNTEAFF

v_call: TRBV12-3/TRBV12-4
j_call: TRBJ2-3
cdr3_aa: CASGKRGVGTDTQYF

v_call: TRBV5-1
j_call: TRBJ2-7
cdr3_aa: CASSFRGTYDEQYF

v_call: TRBV4-3
j_call: TRBJ2-7
cdr3_aa: CASSQDQVPSGGLSSYEQYF

v_call: TRBV5-1
j_call: TRBJ2-3
cdr3_aa: CASSFADSRTDTQYF

v_call: TRBV7-3
j_call: TRBJ2-3
cdr3_aa: CASSTLPTDTQYF

v_call: TRBV27
j_call: TRBJ2-3
cdr3_aa: CASSLWMGTDTQYF

v_call: TRBV5-1
j_call: TRBJ2-7
cdr3_aa: CASSSDYEQYF

v_call: TRBV24-1
j_call: TRBJ2-1
cdr3_aa: CATSETGAYNEQFF

v_call: TRBV9
j_call: TRBJ1-3
cdr3_aa: CASSAEGGHTIYF

v_call: TRBV4-2
j_call: TRBJ2-7
cdr3_aa: CASSQKKGSSYEQYF

v_call: TRBV4-3
j_call: TRBJ1-1
cdr3_aa: CASSQVVSSEAFF

v_call: TRBV4-3
j_call: TRBJ2-3
cdr3_aa: CASSHEGAQYF

v_call: TRBV4-1
j_call: TRBJ1-6
cdr3_aa: CASSQDTGSYNSPLHF

v_call: TRBV5-1
j_call: TRBJ2-2
cdr3_aa: CASSLPGQGDTGELFF

v_call: TRBV4-1
j_call: TRBJ2-7
cdr3_aa: CASSQDLKRVTTYEQYF

v_call: TRBV10-3
j_call: TRBJ2-3
cdr3_aa: CAISESIIRSTDTQYF

v_call: TRBV9
j_call: TRBJ2-7
cdr3_aa: CASSVGTGVTYEQYF

v_call: TRBV20-1
j_call: TRBJ2-5
cdr3_aa: CSAREPQRGETQYF

v_call: TRBV20-1
j_call: TRBJ2-7
cdr3_aa: CSARAPGLTYEQYF

v_call: TRBV15
j_call: TRBJ2-7
cdr3_aa: CATASGTGGFYEQYF

v_call: TRBV7-9
j_call: TRBJ1-4
cdr3_aa: CASSLISATNEKLFF

v_call: TRBV20-1
j_call: TRBJ1-1
cdr3_aa: CSARGEAGGSGTEAFF

v_call: TRBV20-1
j_call: TRBJ2-1
cdr3_aa: CSAGDRASGSYNEQFF

v_call: TRBV5-1
j_call: TRBJ2-7
cdr3_aa: CASSQGLYEQYF

v_call: TRBV12-3/TRBV12-4
j_call: TRBJ1-3
cdr3_aa: CASSLKGLAGNTIYF

v_call: TRBV3-1
j_call: TRBJ1-5
cdr3_aa: CASSQGGRSNQPQHF

v_call: TRBV4-2
j_call: TRBJ1-5
cdr3_aa: CASSQDRLSSANNQPQHF

v_call: TRBV7-8
j_call: TRBJ2-2
cdr3_aa: CASSSGSYTGELFF

v_call: TRBV30
j_call: TRBJ2-7
cdr3_aa: CAWSVGGDSYEQYF

v_call: TRBV12-3/TRBV12-4
j_call: TRBJ2-5
cdr3_aa: CASSFSSLQETQYF

v_call: TRBV30
j_call: TRBJ2-2
cdr3_aa: CAWSVLRDTGELFF

v_call: TRBV19
j_call: TRBJ1-4
cdr3_aa: CASSIGGLGEKLFF